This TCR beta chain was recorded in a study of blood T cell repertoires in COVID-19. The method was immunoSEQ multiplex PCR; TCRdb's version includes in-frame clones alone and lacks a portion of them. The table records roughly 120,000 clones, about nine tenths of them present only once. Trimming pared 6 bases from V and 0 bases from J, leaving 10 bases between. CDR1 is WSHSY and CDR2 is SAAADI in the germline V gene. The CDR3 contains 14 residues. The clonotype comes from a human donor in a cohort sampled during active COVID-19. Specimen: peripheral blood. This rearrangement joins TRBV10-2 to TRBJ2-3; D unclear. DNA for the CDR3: TGCGCCAGCAGAATTAGTCTTAGCACAGATACGCAGTATTTT. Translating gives CASRISLSTDTQYF.